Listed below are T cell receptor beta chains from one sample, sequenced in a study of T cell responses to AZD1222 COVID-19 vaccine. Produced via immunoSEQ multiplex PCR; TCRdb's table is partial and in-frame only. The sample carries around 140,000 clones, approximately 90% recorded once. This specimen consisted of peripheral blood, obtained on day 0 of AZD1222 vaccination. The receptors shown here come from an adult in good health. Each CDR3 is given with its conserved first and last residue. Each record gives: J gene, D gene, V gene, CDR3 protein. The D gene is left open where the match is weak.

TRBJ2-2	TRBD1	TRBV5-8	CASSPLDRGAGELFF
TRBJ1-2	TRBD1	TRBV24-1	CATSEGDRVKDYGYTF
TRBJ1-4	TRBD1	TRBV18	CASQPGQGKEKLFF
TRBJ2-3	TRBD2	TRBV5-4	CASTERGGIDTQYF
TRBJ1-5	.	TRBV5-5	CASSSTPRAAEYQPQHF
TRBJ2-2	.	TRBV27	CASSFYGFIGTDTGELFF
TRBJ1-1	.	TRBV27	CASSLRPTGNTEAFF
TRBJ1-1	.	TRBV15	CATSINRAREAFF
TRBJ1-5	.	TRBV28	CASSFQWKGQPQHF
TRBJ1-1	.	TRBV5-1	CASSPDNGVDGEAFF
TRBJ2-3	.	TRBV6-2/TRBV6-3	CASSFGAGVTDTQYF
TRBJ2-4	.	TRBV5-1	CASSLVQGRNIQYF
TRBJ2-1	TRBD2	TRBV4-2	CASSQTSGTRSYNEQFF
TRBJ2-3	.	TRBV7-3	CASSLAGQTTDTQYF
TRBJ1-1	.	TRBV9	CASSVGGGYNTEAFF
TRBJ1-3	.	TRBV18	CASSQYRDSGNTIYF
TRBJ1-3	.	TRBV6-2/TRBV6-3	CASSTGPPSGNTIYF
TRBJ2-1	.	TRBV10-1	CASSDAELSYNEQFF
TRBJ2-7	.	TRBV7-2	CASSLGVGLKSYEQYF
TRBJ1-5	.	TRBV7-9	CASSFEGGYQPQHF
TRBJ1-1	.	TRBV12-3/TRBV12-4	CASNRDVSTEAFF
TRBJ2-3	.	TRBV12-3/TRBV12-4	CASTLLGTDTQYF
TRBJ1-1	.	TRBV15	CATSRGGGTNTEAFF
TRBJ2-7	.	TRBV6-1	CASSDTTGFSHEQYF
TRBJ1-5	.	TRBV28	CASSLFQGGQPQHF
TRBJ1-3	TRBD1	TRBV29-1	CSVLDRVTGNTIYF
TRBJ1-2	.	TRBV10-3	CAISDYYGYTF
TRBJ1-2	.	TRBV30	CAWNGWGFKGYTF
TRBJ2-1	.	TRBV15	CATARVKWGGGLSDNEQFF
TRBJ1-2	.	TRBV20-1	CSALLGYGYTF
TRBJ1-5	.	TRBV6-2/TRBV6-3	CASSYNHLDRINQPQHF
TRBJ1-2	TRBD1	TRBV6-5	CASIATGSYGYTF
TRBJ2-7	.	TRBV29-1	CSARLSYEQYF
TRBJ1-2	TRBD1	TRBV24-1	CATSASTGYYGYTF
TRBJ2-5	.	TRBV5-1	CASSFDSQETQYF
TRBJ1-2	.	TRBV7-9	CASRYYGYTF
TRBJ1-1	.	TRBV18	CASSPGQNTEAFF